This T cell receptor beta chain comes out of a study of CD8 T cells in ankylosing spondylitis. Study-level findings and limits: Disease-linked clones, CD8+, were relatively rare in peripheral blood. A motif in TCR beta, a set of eight highly homologous variants, appeared characteristic of ankylosing spondylitis blood. Prior work had noted some motif variants in reactive arthritis blood and synovial fluid.

TCRdb analysed the 5' RACE reads with MiXCR anew, one entry per CDR3 protein. The sample lists about 750,000 distinct CDR3 sequences, around 20% occurring once. V lost 4 bases and J lost 2; bases outside the gene matches: 10. This CDR3 is 16 amino acids long. Germline CDR1 and CDR2: MNHEY and SMNVEV (reference sequence). In regard to this clonotype: The antigen is unknown.

The clonotype originates from a male donor with ankylosing spondylitis. The chain couples TRBV27 to TRBJ1-2; 7 bases line up with TRBD1. Sequenced: blood, either unsorted or a sorted T cell fraction (not recorded which). CDR3 DNA sequence: TGTGCCAGCAGTTCCCGTCCCGGGACAGCGAACTATGGCTACACCTTC. This sequence encodes CASSSRPGTANYGYTF.